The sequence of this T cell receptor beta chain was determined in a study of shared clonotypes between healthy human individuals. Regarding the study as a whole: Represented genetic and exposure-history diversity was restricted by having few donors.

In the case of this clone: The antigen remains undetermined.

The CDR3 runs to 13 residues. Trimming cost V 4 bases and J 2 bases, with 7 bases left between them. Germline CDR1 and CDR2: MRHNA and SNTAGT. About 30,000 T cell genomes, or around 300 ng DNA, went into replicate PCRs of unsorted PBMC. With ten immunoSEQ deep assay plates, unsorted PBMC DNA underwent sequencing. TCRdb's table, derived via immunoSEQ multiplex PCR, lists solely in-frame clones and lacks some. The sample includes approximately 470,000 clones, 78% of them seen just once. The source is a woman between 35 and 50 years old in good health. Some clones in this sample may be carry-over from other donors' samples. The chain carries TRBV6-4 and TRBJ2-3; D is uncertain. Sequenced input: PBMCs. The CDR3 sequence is CASSGGDTDTQYF. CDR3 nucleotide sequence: TGTGCCAGCAGTGGTGGAGACACAGATACGCAGTATTTT.